The clone carrying this T cell receptor (beta chain) was seen many times. No antigen is known for it. Trimming removed 4 bases at V and 2 bases at J, with 18 bases between. This CDR3 region has 16 residues. In germline, CDR1 is GTSNPN, CDR2 SVGIG (reference sequence). Amplification of TCR beta CDR3 regions was performed using RNA transcripts as template. The TCR CDR3 was amplified in a first-round RT-PCR using the HTBI primer set. TCRdb redid the calling of the multiplex PCR reads with MiXCR, one entry per CDR3 protein. The sample includes some 270,000 distinct CDR3 sequences, roughly 15% of them seen just once. These data originate in a study of T cells in Graves' hyperthyroidism and ophthalmopathy. Overall study results and limits: Within blood appeared most thyroid clonotypes that had expanded above 0.001.

Hyperthyroidism of Graves' type that showed no ophthalmopathy progression within 18 months was stable. Exclusion followed for patients with uncontrolled infection, other autoimmune disease, pregnancy or lactation. Used for diagnoses were clinical symptoms, serum thyroxine and TRAb, thyroid ultrasound and orbital computed tomography. This TCR was recovered from a woman aged 40 to 55 with Graves' hyperthyroidism. Sequencing was carried out using blood. The chain recombines TRBV30 with TRBJ2-1, with TRBD2 as a possible D gene (6 bases). CDR3 sequence: CAWMGGEPGAYNEQFF. DNA of the CDR3: TGTGCCTGGATGGGCGGGGAACCGGGAGCCTACAATGAGCAGTTCTTC.